This T cell receptor beta chain came from a study of T cell repertoires in ileal Crohn's disease. Regarding the study as a whole: Clonality above 26.8% at surgery always came with endoscopic recurrence.

TCRdb's copy holds only in-frame clones and misses some; the assay was immunoSEQ multiplex PCR. Seen here are about 3,900 clones, just over 70% observed once, and the top ten hold 7% to 10%. As to time point: neoterminal ileum biopsy at postoperative endoscopy, about 6 months after surgery. CDR3 length: 14 residues. The V gene end was trimmed by 4 bases and the J gene end by 7 bases; junction bases not matched to a gene: 5. CDR1 MRHNA and CDR2 SNTAGT come from the germline V gene. As regards this clone: The antigen remains undetermined.

The receptor's source is an adult with Crohn's disease. Input material: ileal tissue. This chain links TRBV6-4 with TRBJ2-2; 8 positions match TRBD2. CDR3 DNA: TGTGCCAGCAGTGTACTAGCGGAAGACGGGGAGCTGTTTTTT. Translating it yields CASSVLAEDGELFF.